This TCR beta chain was identified in a study of blood T cells in healthy people across ages. The study, taken as a whole, reports: Because donor CMV status was unknown, expanded clonotype changes were possibly confounded. It was the long-lived donors that had more naive CD4+ cells and higher diversity than aged donors.

Unmatched junction bases numbered 4, after V lost 8 bases and J lost 2 bases. The CDR3 runs to 13 residues. Germline CDR1 MDHEN, CDR2 SYDVKM. Healthy Russian Caucasian donors spanned ages about 6 to 100 years. The study isolated at least 7 million PBMCs from each sample. About this clonotype: Its antigen remains unidentified.

Through a sample-barcoded 5' primer and a J-beta primer mix, a second PCR was run for roughly 6 to 12 cycles. A single record per CDR3 protein comes from TCRdb applying MiXCR to the 5' RACE reads. Among about 1.7 million distinct CDR3 sequences listed, 28% were seen once. Sample: blood. The origin of this receptor is a woman aged 25-40 years in good health. This chain connects TRBV28 to TRBJ2-7; TRBD2 aligns across 9 bases. CDR3: CASGGGGAYEQYF. The DNA of the CDR3 is TGTGCCAGCGGGGGCGGGGGGGCCTACGAGCAGTACTTC. The complete variable domain, with remaining parts taken from reference TRBV28 and TRBJ2-7, reads DVKVTQSSRYLVKRTGEKVFLECVQDMDHENMFWYRQDPGLGLRLIYFSYDVKMKEKGDIPEGYSVSREKKERFSLILESASTNQTSMYLCASGGGGAYEQYFGPGTRLTVT.